This T cell receptor beta chain appears in the sequencing data of a study of blood T cell repertoires in COVID-19 (TCRdb year 2020). Turning to the overall study: Samples covering the acute and convalescent phases of COVID-19 were provided by collaborators in the United States, Italy and Spain. The material from the prospective study consisted of cDNA or gDNA derived from T cells, B-cell-depleted T cells, or PBMCs. Subjects who had been exposed to COVID-19, were actively infected with it, or had recovered from it provided the deeply sampled blood TCRbeta repertoires that made up the dataset. The repertoires were released in a freely available public database meant as a resource for research on the immune response to SARS-CoV-2. The samples were drawn from the first 160 participants of the ongoing ImmuneRACE study and from over a thousand subjects provided by 6 global collaborators. Sample metadata almost always included a de-identified subject ID, COVID-19 status, age in years and sex. HLA class I and class II types, where available, came from metadata supplied by the sample provider rather than from assay-based typing. Points the paper makes about the study in general: Clinical and demographic metadata were provided uncurated, with the amount varying by source and participant.

The CDR3 goes from the cysteine to the phenylalanine over 17 residues. Of the read, only the CDR3 DNA is kept; its 51 bases are in frame from base 1. At the junction V is shortened by 5 bases and J by 5 bases, with 22 bases in between. The germline V gene (reference sequence) gives CDR1 as SGHNT and CDR2 as YYREEE. TCRbeta CDR3 regions were amplified from genomic DNA by means of the immunoSEQ Assay, a bias-controlled multiplex PCR. The original methods were these. Nucleated cell counts per sample were estimated from amplification of reference gene primers within the assay. Sequence reads were collapsed and filtered to measure the absolute abundance of every unique TCRbeta CDR3 rearrangement. For each sample, productive Simpson clonality was calculated as the square root of Simpson's diversity index across productive rearrangements. Drawn from immuneACCESS, this table holds only the in-frame rearrangements with V and J called that TCRdb kept. Clones are partly lost; checked studies trace under half to an unresolved V gene and leave the rest unexplained. Clone size and V and J calls were adopted from that table, with D and trimming inferred from the DNA. For this sample the table gives roughly 130,000 clones, of which roughly 83% were detected only once. The top ten constitute roughly 15% of the sample.

Regarding this clone: It lacks a known antigen. No base qualities exist here, and no much larger clone lies one base off it.

The collaborating institutions used their own protocols to collect whole blood in K2EDTA tubes. Collaborator samples were shipped for TCRbeta analysis as frozen whole blood, isolated PBMCs, or DNA extracted from either sample type. The receptor comes from a woman between 45 and 65 years old with acute or convalescent COVID-19. The rearranged chain carries TRBV5-4 and TRBJ2-2, and TRBD2 may be the D gene, going by 8 matching bases. Material for sequencing was peripheral blood. The DNA sequence is given as TGTGCCAGCAGAAGGACTAGCAGGGGGGCGGGAACCGGGGAGCTGTTTTTT. This is translated as CASRRTSRGAGTGELFF.